This T cell receptor (beta chain) emerged from a study of cytomegalovirus exposure and HLA in healthy donors. Overall study: As released early, the data held 70 million to 95 million unique TCRs from HLA-typed donors. Study-wide findings and caveats: Most TCR sequences were rare, but some public TCRs occurred in many donors. By HLA locus, TCR association rates varied in a later analysis, with DRB1 showing the most and HLA-C the fewest.

For this clone: The target antigen is unknown.

It was with 60 Vbeta and 13 Jbeta primers that the PCR ran. The repertoire was sequenced with immunoSEQ multiplex PCR; TCRdb's copy has only in-frame clones and lacks some. Of around 80,000 clones in the sample, 78% were seen once. Per the germline V gene, CDR1 is LNHDA and CDR2 is SQIVND (reference sequence). CDR3 length equals 18 residues. Trimming at V came to 4 bases and at J to 0 bases, leaving 6 bases not matched to a gene. The source material was PBMCs. This receptor was obtained from a man aged 40-55 years in good health and CMV-seronegative. The rearrangement uses TRBV19 and TRBJ2-3; 14 bases match TRBD2. The CDR3 here is CASSTRLAGGTSTDTQYF. The CDR3 nucleotides are TGTGCCAGTAGTACAAGACTAGCGGGAGGGACGAGCACAGATACGCAGTATTTT.